The entry below describes one TCR beta chain. No antigen is known for it. No base-level quality is on record; no much larger clone is a single base apart. The data were obtained in a study of OX40 agonist ivuxolimab in advanced cancers. For the study in its entirety: Ivuxolimab was a fully human IgG2 agonistic monoclonal antibody targeting the costimulatory receptor OX40 (CD134). Intravenous ivuxolimab was administered to patients every 2 weeks at six dose levels: 0.01, 0.1, 0.3, 1.5, 3 and 10 mg/kg. Of the 50 or so patients in dose escalation, 19 had hepatocellular carcinoma, around 15 had melanoma, 9 had renal cell carcinoma and 9 had head and neck cancer. In the dose-escalation cohort, roughly 82% of patients were male, and the mean age was roughly 56 years with a range of roughly 23 to 79. Prior anti-PD-1, anti-PD-L1 or anti-CTLA-4 therapy was permitted, and checkpoint inhibitors had been received by around 40% of dose-escalation patients. Partial responses occurred in three dose-escalation patients, of whom one had hepatocellular carcinoma and two had cutaneous melanoma. The point of sequencing TCRbeta in the periphery was to test whether ivuxolimab changed TCR sequence diversity and drove clonal T-cell expansion. The paper describes the monotherapy dose-escalation part (N ≈ 52 patients) of the phase I trial of ivuxolimab. Broad study findings and their caveats: In the 0.1-3.0 mg/kg groups, partial responders had among the lowest normalized peripheral clonal expansion, particularly in CD8+ T cells. Low levels of normalized T-cell clonal expansion were also seen in some nonresponding patients. At doses from 0.1 to 3.0 mg/kg, clonal expansion was seen in both CD4+ and CD8+ blood T cells between baseline and week 6. On average, CD8+ T cells showed more expanded clones than CD4+ T cells after ivuxolimab. The antigen specificity of the clonally expanded peripheral T cells was not determined.

The trial excluded patients who had a history of autoimmune disease or were on systemic immunosuppression. Peripheral blood for TCR sequencing was collected from all dose cohorts at baseline, on cycle 4 day 1, and on cycle 7 day 1. Samples came from an open-label, multicenter, first-in-human phase I dose-escalation trial of ivuxolimab. Adults with locally advanced or metastatic melanoma, renal cell carcinoma, hepatocellular carcinoma or head and neck squamous cell carcinoma were enrolled in the trial. Before TCR sequencing, CD4+ T cells and CD8+ T cells from peripheral blood were sorted into separate populations. Unmatched junction bases come to 7, with V trimmed by 0 bases and J by 3 bases. From a lookup of the germline V gene, CDR1 and CDR2 are SGDLS and YYNGEE. The CDR3, cysteine through phenylalanine, is 17 amino acids long. Just the 51-base CDR3 DNA is kept, in frame starting at base 1. To sequence the TCRbeta CDR3 region, genomic DNA was isolated from the sorted cells. The immunoSEQ Assay was used for sequencing of TCRbeta CDR3 regions. The clones in this table, taken by TCRdb from immuneACCESS, are in-frame only. Not every clone is retained; where verified, under half of the shortfall comes from an unresolved V gene, and the cause of the rest is unknown. The sample includes roughly 80,000 clones, with 93% observed a single time. The top ten clones comprise around 6% of the sample.

The chain uses TRBV9 and TRBJ2-5; 11 nucleotides in the junction match TRBD2. This sequence originates from an adult with an advanced solid tumor such as melanoma, head and neck, liver or kidney cancer. Sample: CD4+ or CD8+ T cells sorted from blood, taken in a trial of the OX40 agonist ivuxolimab. The bases read TGTGCCAGCAGCGTAGAAGGGACTAGCGGACCTAAAGAGACCCAGTACTTC. Translated, it reads CASSVEGTSGPKETQYF.